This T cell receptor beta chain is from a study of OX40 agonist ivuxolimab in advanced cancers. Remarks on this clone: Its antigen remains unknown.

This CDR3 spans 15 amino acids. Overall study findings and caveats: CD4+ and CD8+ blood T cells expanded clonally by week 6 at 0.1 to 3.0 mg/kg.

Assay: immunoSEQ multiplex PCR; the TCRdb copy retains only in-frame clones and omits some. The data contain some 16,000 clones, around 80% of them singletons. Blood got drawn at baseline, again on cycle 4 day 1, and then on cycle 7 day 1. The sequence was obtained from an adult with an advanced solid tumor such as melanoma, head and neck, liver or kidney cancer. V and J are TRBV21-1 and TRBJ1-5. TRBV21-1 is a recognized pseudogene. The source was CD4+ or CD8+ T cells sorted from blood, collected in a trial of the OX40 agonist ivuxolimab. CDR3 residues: CASSKRCKDNQPQHF. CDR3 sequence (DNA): TGTGCCAGCAGCAAAAGGTGCAAGGACAATCAGCCCCAGCATTTT.